This T cell receptor (beta chain) comes out of a study of CD8+ T cells in alopecia areata. Study results and caveats: Resident alphabeta T-cell populations of normal skin are likewise subject to sequencing in scalp samples. Scalp clonality decreased significantly with tofacitinib, and so did expanded CD8+ clones among the top 100.

Comment on this clone: Its antigen remains unidentified.

The CDR3 loop spans 16 amino acids. The J segment lost 1 base and the V segment lost 2 bases, leaving 2 bases of the junction unmatched. The treatment denotes: oral pan-JAK inhibitor, 5-10 mg twice daily. The authors extracted RNA and reverse transcribed it into cDNA as the sequencing template. Sequencing used immunoSEQ multiplex PCR; TCRdb keeps in-frame clones, though not all of them. There are hundreds of thousands of clones in the sample; around 64% occur only once, and around 0.92% lies in the top ten. The chain couples TRBV23-1 to TRBJ1-6, with 7 bases lining up with TRBD1. TRBV23-1 belongs to the ORF category, with a function that is uncertain. Sequencing was performed on CD4+ T cells sorted from blood, taken around week 53, from a patient treated with tofacitinib. The clonotype originates from a human donor with alopecia areata. DNA for the CDR3: TGCGCCAGCAGTCAACCGACAGGGTCCTATAATTCACCCCTCCACTTT. Translation: CASSQPTGSYNSPLHF.